The 14 T cell receptor beta chains below come from one sample, sequenced in a study of OX40 agonist ivuxolimab in advanced cancers. The protocol was immunoSEQ multiplex PCR, while the TCRdb copy is restricted to in-frame clones and leaves out a portion. The sample holds 20,000 to 25,000 clones, less than 90% seen once. The input for sequencing was CD4+ or CD8+ T cells sorted from blood, taken in a trial of the OX40 agonist ivuxolimab. The source is an adult with an advanced solid tumor such as melanoma, head and neck, liver or kidney cancer.

The V gene is TRBV27, the J gene TRBJ2-7, with 7 bases aligning to TRBD2. The CDR3 extends over 15 amino acids. In germline, CDR1 is MNHEY, CDR2 SMNVEV (reference sequence). Trimming took 5 bases from V and 0 from J; bases not matched to a gene: 7. The CDR3 loop reads CASSSRGVGSYEQYF. As DNA, the CDR3 is TGTGCCAGCAGTAGTCGGGGGGTAGGCTCCTACGAGCAGTACTTC.

The chain employs TRBV27 and TRBJ1-1; TRBD1 matches at 9 bases. This CDR3 has 14 amino acids. Germline assignment: CDR1 MNHEY and CDR2 SMNVEV (reference sequence). With 6 bases clipped from V and 4 bases from J, the junction kept 6 bases outside the gene matches. The CDR3 DNA is TGTGCCAGCAGGTACCGGGACAGGGTCACTGAAGCTTTCTTT. Residues: CASRYRDRVTEAFF.

A few counts support this clone. The CDR3 region is CASSLDAGPGEQYF. In DNA form, the CDR3 reads TGTGCCAGCAGCTTAGATGCGGGCCCGGGCGAGCAGTACTTC. This chain uses TRBV7-9 with TRBJ2-7; D possibly corresponds to TRBD2 (5 bases). V was pared by 1 base and J by 6 bases, with 13 bases between. Germline CDR1 SEHNR, CDR2 FQNEAQ (reference sequence). The CDR3 totals 14 residues.

The rearrangement uses TRBV7-9 and TRBJ2-1; perhaps TRBD2 as D (7 bases). Looked up from germline, CDR1 is SEHNR and CDR2 is FQNEAQ (reference sequence). The CDR3 runs to 17 residues. V lost 4 bases and J lost 2, with 18 bases in between. The CDR3 bases are TGTGCCAGCAGCTCTGACTTCGCGGGGGCCACCTACAATGAGCAGTTCTTC. Its protein is CASSSDFAGATYNEQFF.

CDR3 nucleotides: TGTGCCAGCAGCCCGCGGTCGGACGAGCAGTACTTC. Its protein product is CASSPRSDEQYF. This chain uses TRBV6-5 with TRBJ2-7; D is ambiguous. Trimming shortened V by 6 bases and J by 5 bases, and 11 bases separated the two germline ends. Germline V gene lookup returns CDR1 MNHEY and CDR2 SVGAGI. The CDR3 has 12 residues.

The J gene is TRBJ2-7, the V gene TRBV9; TRBD2 matches 7 bases. There are 14 residues in the CDR3. V trimming: 0 bases; J trimming: 3 bases; junction bases outside the gene matches: 3. Germline V gene sequence: CDR1 SGDLS, CDR2 YYNGEE. The CDR3 DNA is TGTGCCAGCAGCGTAGATGGGACTAACTACGAGCAGTACTTC. Its protein is CASSVDGTNYEQYF.

V gene TRBV6-6 combines with J gene TRBJ1-4, with TRBD1 matching over 7 bases. The V gene end was trimmed by 2 bases and the J gene end by 0 bases; junction bases not matched to a gene: 0. Looked up from germline, CDR1 is MNHNY and CDR2 is SVGAGI (reference sequence). The CDR3 runs to 15 residues. CDR3 sequence: CASSYDRATNEKLFF. The DNA for the CDR3 is TGTGCCAGCAGTTACGACAGGGCAACTAATGAAAAACTGTTTTTT.

This sequence joins TRBV5-1 and TRBJ2-2, with D possibly called TRBD1 or TRBD2 (5 bases each). This CDR3 has 16 amino acids. V lost 1 base and J lost 6, with 16 bases in between. Germline CDR1 is SGHRS and CDR2 is YFSETQ. CDR3 DNA sequence: TGCGCCAGCAGCTTGTCAGGGACCCCTAGGCCCGGGGAGCTGTTTTTT. Protein sequence: CASSLSGTPRPGELFF.

J is TRBJ1-2 and V is TRBV6-5, with 9 bases fitting TRBD1. Trimming cost V 2 bases and J 3 bases; bases outside gene matches: 7. This CDR3 is built from 16 residues. CDR1 MNHEY and CDR2 SVGAGI come from the germline V gene. The CDR3 DNA is TGTGCCAGCAGTTACGGATCCTGGACAGGGGACTATGGCTACACCTTC. This codes for CASSYGSWTGDYGYTF.

In its sample, this clone was seen once. V and J are TRBV4-1 and TRBJ2-2; D gene unclear. V lost 5 bases and J 9 bases, leaving 7 bases between the germline ends. The CDR3 has 11 amino acids. Germline CDR1 reads MGHRA; CDR2 reads YSYEKL. The CDR3 here is CASSAHRELFF. Here the CDR3 DNA reads TGCGCCAGCAGCGCTCACCGGGAGCTGTTTTTT.

The chain combines TRBV6-5 with TRBJ2-1, with TRBD2 identical over 10 bases. This CDR3 has 15 amino acids. Trimming removed 5 bases from V and 2 bases from J; junction bases left unmatched: 3. CDR1 is MNHEY, CDR2 SVGAGI, per germline. CDR3 loop: CASSQGTSAYNEQFF. CDR3 coding DNA: TGTGCCAGCAGTCAGGGGACTAGCGCCTACAATGAGCAGTTCTTC.

The chain joins TRBV30 to TRBJ2-1; possible D gene TRBD2, 7 bases. Trimming removed 3 bases at V and 10 bases at J, with 13 bases between. The CDR3 extends over 12 amino acids. The germline CDR1 and CDR2 sequences are GTSNPN and SVGIG (reference sequence). The CDR3 DNA reads as TGTGCCTGGAGGGGAGGGGGGTGGGAGCAGTTCTTC. Amino acids: CAWRGGGWEQFF.

This chain links TRBV9 with TRBJ2-7, with 12 bases identical to TRBD2. CDR1 is SGDLS, CDR2 YYNGEE, per germline. The CDR3 has 16 residues. The J segment lost 5 bases and the V segment lost 4 bases, leaving 10 bases of the junction unmatched. The CDR3 loop is CASSPPGLAGFDEQYF. CDR3 bases: TGTGCCAGCAGCCCCCCCGGACTAGCGGGATTCGACGAGCAGTACTTC.

The CDR3: CASRLEREATGELFF. CDR3 DNA: TGTGCAAGTCGCTTAGAGCGAGAGGCCACCGGGGAGCTGTTTTTT. The chain is built from TRBV12-2 and TRBJ2-2; the DNA was not compared with TRBD2, the D call given in the table. TRBV12-2 is reported as a pseudogene. This CDR3 spans 15 amino acids.